The 10 T cell receptor beta chains given below trace back to one sample, sequenced in a study of cytotoxic CD8 clonotypes in ibrutinib-treated CLL. TCRdb's copy holds only in-frame clones and misses some; the assay was immunoSEQ multiplex PCR. The sample has about 300,000 clones; under 70% are singletons. The source was PBMCs, collected after 36 months of ibrutinib treatment. These receptors originate from a human donor with chronic lymphocytic leukemia.

This chain joins TRBV11-2 and TRBJ1-1, with TRBD1 matching 7 bases. After removal of 0 bases from V and 7 bases from J, the junction contained 8 bases not matched to a gene. Germline V lookup: CDR1 SGHAT, CDR2 FQNNGV. There are 15 residues in the CDR3. CDR3 sequence (DNA): TGTGCCAGCAGCTTAGATTGGGAGGGGGCGTTTGAAGCTTTCTTT. Translated, it gives CASSLDWEGAFEAFF.

V and J are TRBV6-5 and TRBJ2-7; TRBD2 matches 13 bases. Trimming at V came to 3 bases and at J to 2 bases, leaving 4 bases not matched to a gene. Germline loops: CDR1 MNHEY, CDR2 SVGAGI. The length of the CDR3 is 16 residues. This chain's CDR3 is CASSYRLAGGPYEQYF. CDR3 nucleotide sequence: TGTGCCAGCAGTTATCGACTAGCGGGGGGACCCTACGAGCAGTACTTC.

This rearrangement joins TRBV9 to TRBJ1-6; the D is unclear. The CDR3 has 15 amino acids. With 3 bases removed from V and 0 bases from J, the gap between germline ends came to 7 bases. Germline V gene lookup returns CDR1 SGDLS and CDR2 YYNGEE. CDR3 protein: CASSEQSSYNSPLHF. As DNA, the CDR3 is TGTGCCAGCAGCGAACAAAGCTCCTATAATTCACCCCTCCACTTT.

This chain links TRBV2 with TRBJ1-2; TRBD1 matches at 7 bases. V lost 7 bases, J lost 8 bases, and 7 bases stayed unmatched. The CDR3 extends over 12 amino acids. Per the germline V gene, CDR1 is SNHLY and CDR2 is FYNNEI. CDR3 sequence (DNA): TGTGCCAGCACACTAGGACAGGCAGGCTACACCTTC. The encoded protein is CASTLGQAGYTF.

This clone was observed a handful of times. The chain recombines TRBV5-1 with TRBJ2-1, with D perhaps being TRBD1 or TRBD2 (5 bases each). The CDR3 runs to 13 residues. Trimming left V 4 bases short and J 5 bases short, with 10 bases between. In germline, CDR1 is SGHRS, CDR2 YFSETQ. The CDR3 bases are TGCGCCAGCAGCCCGGGACCTCACAATGAGCAGTTCTTC. Protein: CASSPGPHNEQFF.

The chain's CDR3 is CASSVGDRTNYGYTF. CDR3 in DNA: TGTGCCAGCAGCGTAGGGGACAGAACTAACTATGGCTACACCTTC. This rearrangement joins TRBV9 to TRBJ1-2, with 7 bases aligning to TRBD1. The CDR3 length is 15 residues. The germline gives CDR1 SGDLS, CDR2 YYNGEE. Trimming took 0 bases from V and 0 from J; bases not matched to a gene: 2.

This sequence joins TRBV7-9 and TRBJ1-1; D is unresolved. Germline-derived CDR1 and CDR2 are SEHNR and FQNEAQ (reference sequence). The CDR3 runs 12 residues. V was trimmed by 1 base and J by 8 bases, leaving 8 bases between them. CDR3: CASSLVVREAFF. The CDR3 nucleotides read TGTGCCAGCAGCTTAGTGGTTAGGGAAGCTTTCTTT.

The chain couples TRBV18 to TRBJ1-1; tentatively, D is TRBD1 (6 bases). V lost 4 bases to trimming and J lost 1 base, with 13 bases between them. The CDR3 is 15 residues long. CDR1 is KGHSH and CDR2 is LQKENI in the germline V gene. CDR3 region: CASSRRGESNTEAFF. CDR3 coding DNA: TGTGCCAGCTCACGTAGGGGGGAATCGAACACTGAAGCTTTCTTT.

The rearrangement uses TRBV7-9 and TRBJ2-1, with 9 bases fitting TRBD2. Germline values: CDR1 SEHNR, CDR2 FQNEAQ (reference sequence). J gave up 1 base and V 5 bases, and 3 bases lay outside the gene matches. CDR3 length: 15 residues. DNA of the CDR3: TGTGCCAGCAGCATCAGCGGGGGGTCCTACAATGAGCAGTTCTTC. Protein: CASSISGGSYNEQFF.

The chain couples TRBV7-9 to TRBJ2-2, with 15 bases identical to TRBD2. The V gene's germline CDR1 is SEHNR and CDR2 FQNEAQ (reference sequence). The CDR3 totals 19 residues. Trimming took 4 bases from V and 6 from J; bases not matched to a gene: 12. CDR3 sequence: CASSSSRTSGRAYAGELFF. As DNA, the CDR3 is TGTGCCAGCAGCTCCAGCCGGACTAGCGGGAGGGCCTACGCCGGGGAGCTGTTTTTT.